The 31 T cell receptor beta chains below come from one sample, sequenced in a study of post-analysis software for immune sequencing data. Findings and limits, study-wide: Controls had lower frequencies than patients of five or six TRBV segments, which included TRBV5-6, TRBV5-1 and TRBV20-1.

For these receptors, no antigen is known. Prepared TCR beta cDNA libraries contained unique molecular identifiers. A single record per CDR3 protein comes from TCRdb applying MiXCR to the PCR reads. Here the sample spans 400,000 to 500,000 distinct CDR3 sequences, approximately 42% being singletons. The specimen sequenced was blood. The receptors were gathered from a girl aged 2-10 years with multiple sclerosis.

The chain recombines TRBV20-1 with TRBJ1-2; TRBD1 agrees at 12 bases. CDR3 size: 14 residues. Per germline, CDR1 DFQATT and CDR2 SNEGSKA (reference sequence). V was pared by 1 base and J by 7 bases, with 4 bases of the junction left unmatched. DNA for the CDR3: TGCAGTGCTAGAGGGGGACAGGGGGCCGGTGGCTACACCTTC. As protein: CSARGGQGAGGYTF.

The V and J genes are TRBV7-2 and TRBJ1-5; D is possibly TRBD1 (5 bases). The V gene lost 3 bases and the J gene lost 0 bases, with 12 bases spanning the gap. Germline lookup yields CDR1 SGHTA and CDR2 FQGNSA. The CDR3 covers 16 residues. The CDR3 here is CASSFGGDHSNQPQHF. In DNA form, the CDR3 reads TGTGCCAGCAGCTTCGGCGGGGACCATAGCAATCAGCCCCAGCATTTT.

This chain connects TRBV5-1 to TRBJ2-3, with 7 nucleotides matching TRBD1. Per germline, CDR1 SGHRS and CDR2 YFSETQ. V was clipped by 5 bases and J by 3 bases; unmatched bases: 9. CDR3 size: 15 residues. The CDR3 is CASRQGRIVTDTQYF. DNA for the CDR3: TGCGCCAGCAGACAGGGGCGCATTGTTACAGATACGCAGTATTTT.

The CDR3 sequence: CSAPDRGTDTQYF. Written as DNA, the CDR3 is TGCAGTGCCCCAGACAGGGGCACAGATACGCAGTATTTT. V usage is TRBV20-1 and J usage is TRBJ2-3; 7 bases align to TRBD1. CDR3 length: 13 residues. Germline trimming cut 6 bases from V and 1 base from J; bases unmatched to any gene: 4. Germline lookup yields CDR1 DFQATT and CDR2 SNEGSKA (reference sequence).

The rearrangement joins TRBV27 to TRBJ1-2, with D hard to call. V gave up 4 bases and J gave up 4 bases, with 19 bases separating them. Germline CDR1 MNHEY, CDR2 SMNVEV (reference sequence). CDR3 length: 16 residues. DNA for the CDR3: TGTGCCAGCAGTTCCCGAGGTGCCAGCTACCCCTATGGCTACACCTTC. This encodes CASSSRGASYPYGYTF.

This clonotype was observed a handful of times. This chain links TRBV10-2 with TRBJ2-5, with 9 bases lining up with TRBD2. The J segment lost 1 base and the V segment lost 4 bases, leaving 16 bases of the junction unmatched. This CDR3 spans 19 amino acids. The germline V gene has CDR1 WSHSY and CDR2 SAAADI. CDR3 region: CASSAVASGDAYFQETQYF. The CDR3 DNA reads as TGCGCCAGCAGTGCCGTCGCTAGCGGGGATGCATACTTCCAAGAGACCCAGTACTTC.

The CDR3 sequence: CASSQVQGEYSSNQPQHF. For the CDR3, the DNA is TGTGCCAGCAGCCAAGTGCAGGGGGAATATTCTAGCAATCAGCCCCAGCATTTT. The V and J genes are TRBV4-2 and TRBJ1-5; 7 bases line up with TRBD1. Germline CDR1 reads LGHNA; CDR2 reads YNFKEQ. The CDR3 spans 18 residues. After removal of 1 base from V and 0 bases from J, the junction contained 9 bases not matched to a gene.

The CDR3 here is CSGDRGHDGYTF. Here the CDR3 DNA reads TGCAGCGGGGACAGGGGGCATGATGGCTACACCTTC. The chain combines TRBV29-1 with TRBJ1-2; 12 bases match TRBD1. This CDR3 region has 12 residues. The germline CDR1 and CDR2 sequences are SQVTM and ANQGSEA. Germline trimming cut 7 bases from V and 6 bases from J; bases unmatched to any gene: 3.

This clonotype was detected only a few times. J is TRBJ2-1 and V is TRBV20-1; D not resolved. V was trimmed by 3 bases and J by 7 bases, leaving 10 bases between them. CDR3 length: 12 amino acids. Per germline, CDR1 DFQATT and CDR2 SNEGSKA (reference sequence). The CDR3 spells CSASRGANEQFF. The CDR3 DNA reads as TGCAGTGCTAGTCGTGGAGCTAATGAGCAGTTCTTC.

The genes are TRBV7-9 and TRBJ2-7; 9 nucleotides line up with TRBD1. The V gene end was trimmed by 4 bases and the J gene end by 5 bases; junction bases not matched to a gene: 9. Germline-derived CDR1 and CDR2 are SEHNR and FQNEAQ (reference sequence). This CDR3 has 15 residues. CDR3 nucleotides: TGTGCCAGCAGCTCCCGGGACAGGGTATTGGACGAGCAGTACTTC. Amino acids: CASSSRDRVLDEQYF.

This clonotype was seen more than once but under ten times. The genes are TRBV5-1 and TRBJ2-7; TRBD2 matches at 8 bases. Trimming took 2 bases from V and 0 from J; bases not matched to a gene: 4. The CDR3 is 15 amino acids. The germline CDR1 and CDR2 sequences are SGHRS and YFSETQ. In DNA form, the CDR3 reads TGCGCCAGCAGCTTCGACGGGACTAGCTCCTACGAGCAGTACTTC. Amino acid sequence: CASSFDGTSSYEQYF.

This clonotype was counted between two and nine times. V and J are TRBV6-5 and TRBJ1-2; 8 positions agree with TRBD1. Germline V lookup: CDR1 MNHEY, CDR2 SVGAGI. Trimming took 5 bases from V and 6 from J; bases not matched to a gene: 8. The CDR3 consists of 14 residues. CDR3 nucleotides: TGTGCCAGCAGTCCGCGACAGGGGTGGGATGGCTACACCTTC. This translates into CASSPRQGWDGYTF.

This chain links TRBV12-3 or TRBV12-4 with TRBJ2-1; possible D gene TRBD2, 5 bases. V lost 7 bases and J 8 bases, leaving 24 bases between the germline ends. The CDR3 is 16 amino acids. The CDR3 sequence is CASTATWTSGWDEQFF. As DNA, the CDR3 is TGTGCCAGCACCGCAACGTGGACTTCGGGGTGGGATGAGCAGTTCTTC.

Remarks on this clonotype: A much larger clonotype is one base distant, so this may be a read error. The gene calls are TRBV7-2 and TRBJ1-6, with D possibly being TRBD1 (5 bases). Germline V gene data show CDR1 as SGHTA and CDR2 as FQGNSA. V gave up 5 bases and J gave up 14 bases, with 19 bases separating them. The CDR3 is 14 amino acids. The CDR3 reads CASSRGTGGLALHF. In DNA, the CDR3 is TGTGCCAGCAGCCGAGGGACGGGGGGATTGGCCCTCCACTTT.

The table lists this clonotype with a few counts. The genes are TRBV28 and TRBJ2-7, with D perhaps matching TRBD1 (5 bases). The CDR3 consists of 13 residues. Trimming took off 5 bases at V and 7 bases at J, with 15 bases between the two ends. The germline gives CDR1 MDHEN, CDR2 SYDVKM. The CDR3 reads CASSPTGPEEQYF. CDR3 nucleotide sequence: TGTGCCAGCAGTCCTACAGGTCCGGAAGAGCAGTACTTC.

DNA of the CDR3: TGTGCCAGCAAGACAGGGGGTATGGTCGACACTGAAGCTTTCTTT. Residues: CASKTGGMVDTEAFF. The chain has TRBV28 and TRBJ1-1; 9 nucleotides line up with TRBD1. The germline gives CDR1 MDHEN, CDR2 SYDVKM. V shed 7 bases, J shed 3 bases, and the junction held 9 bases outside the gene matches. CDR3 length equals 15 residues.

The chain is built from TRBV28 and TRBJ1-1; tentatively, D is TRBD1 (6 bases). This CDR3 has 13 residues. CDR1 and CDR2 from the germline V gene are MDHEN and SYDVKM. Trimming stripped 1 base from V and 10 bases from J, with 13 bases between. CDR3 nucleotide sequence: TGTGCCAGCAGTTTATTCCGACAGGTCGCAGCTTTCTTT. As protein: CASSLFRQVAAFF.

The chain employs TRBV20-1 and TRBJ2-1; TRBD2 agrees at 14 bases. In germline, CDR1 is DFQATT, CDR2 SNEGSKA (reference sequence). The V and J ends lost 3 bases and 8 bases, in that order; junction bases with no gene match: 6. This CDR3 contains 15 residues. Here the CDR3 DNA reads TGCAGTGCTAGGGGGACTAGCGGGAGTGTCGATGAGCAGTTCTTC. Its protein is CSARGTSGSVDEQFF.

This clonotype showed up just a few times. This chain joins TRBV28 and TRBJ2-5; TRBD1 matches 7 bases. V lost 6 bases, J lost 11 bases, and 3 bases stayed unmatched. The CDR3 spans 10 residues. The germline V gene encodes CDR1 MDHEN and CDR2 SYDVKM. CDR3 region: CASSRQGQYF. The CDR3 DNA follows: TGTGCCAGCAGCCGACAGGGTCAGTACTTC. Looking up the rest from reference TRBV28 and TRBJ2-5 gives the full variable domain: DVKVTQSSRYLVKRTGEKVFLECVQDMDHENMFWYRQDPGLGLRLIYFSYDVKMKEKGDIPEGYSVSREKKERFSLILESASTNQTSMYLCASSRQGQYFGPGTRLLVL.

With regard to this clonotype: Just one base apart from a much larger clone, this may be a read error. The V call is TRBV20-1, the J call TRBJ1-1; D unclear. Looked up from germline, CDR1 is DFQATT and CDR2 is SNEGSKA (reference sequence). V was cut by 7 bases and J by 4 bases, with 10 bases left in between. This CDR3 comprises 11 residues. The CDR3 reads CSVASPTEAFF. The CDR3 DNA reads TGCAGTGTGGCATCCCCCACTGAAGCTTTCTTT.

This clonotype was counted only a few times. The chain joins TRBV7-2 to TRBJ2-1, with no clear D. Germline CDR1 and CDR2: SGHTA and FQGNSA. The CDR3 sequence is 11 residues long. Trimming took 4 bases from V and 10 from J, leaving 8 bases between them. The CDR3 reads CASSSQLEQFF. DNA of the CDR3: TGTGCCAGCAGCTCGCAACTCGAGCAGTTCTTC. Based on the CDR3 plus reference TRBV7-2 and TRBJ2-1, the full variable domain is GAGVSQSPSNKVTEKGKDVELRCDPISGHTALYWYRQSLGQGLEFLIYFQGNSAPDKSGLPSDRFSAERTGGSVSTLTIQRTQQEDSAVYLCASSSQLEQFFGPGTRLTVL.

This clonotype appeared a single time. V and J are TRBV20-1 and TRBJ1-2, with 7 bases fitting TRBD1. CDR1 is DFQATT and CDR2 is SNEGSKA in the germline V gene (reference sequence). The CDR3 runs 14 residues. V gave up 1 base and J gave up 5 bases; unmatched junction bases: 7. The CDR3 region is CSARVGRGIYGYTF. CDR3 DNA: TGCAGTGCTAGAGTTGGCAGGGGGATTTATGGCTACACCTTC.

The genes are TRBV20-1 and TRBJ1-5, with a weak D call TRBD1 (6 bases). Trimming removed 6 bases from V and 0 bases from J, with 18 bases in between. CDR3 size: 16 residues. Germline CDR1 and CDR2: DFQATT and SNEGSKA (reference sequence). The CDR3 region is CSARGELLDSNQPQHF. The CDR3 DNA follows: TGCAGTGCCAGGGGCGAGCTTCTGGATAGCAATCAGCCCCAGCATTTT.

This clonotype was detected a few times. The chain combines TRBV6-1 with TRBJ2-7; the D gene is possibly TRBD2 (6 bases). Trimming removed 7 bases at V and 2 bases at J, with 15 bases between. Per the germline V gene, CDR1 is MNHNS and CDR2 is SASEGT. The CDR3 has 14 residues. The CDR3 here is CASNRGAGPYEQYF. The CDR3 nucleotides are TGTGCCAGCAACCGTGGGGCGGGGCCCTACGAGCAGTACTTC.

This chain connects TRBV29-1 to TRBJ2-7; 11 nucleotides align to TRBD1. J was trimmed by 7 bases and V by 5 bases; bases with no gene match: 10. CDR3 length: 14 residues. Germline values: CDR1 SQVTM, CDR2 ANQGSEA. The CDR3 DNA reads TGCAGCGTTAGCCGGGACAGGGGGTTGGGGGAGCAGTACTTC. It encodes CSVSRDRGLGEQYF.

This clonotype turned up a few times. Since a much larger clone is just one base distant, this may be a read error. The chain recombines TRBV29-1 with TRBJ1-2; D is unclear. The CDR3 length is 14 residues. Per the germline V gene, CDR1 is SQVTM and CDR2 is ANQGSEA. CDR3 in amino acids: CGVERVAAGHGYTF. DNA of the CDR3: TGCGGCGTTGAAAGGGTGGCGGCTGGACATGGCTACACCTTC.

The chain couples TRBV7-3 to TRBJ2-1, with 8 bases identical to TRBD2. The CDR3 has 15 residues. From germline, CDR1 is SGHTA and CDR2 FQGTGA. V trimming: 6 bases; J trimming: 4 bases; junction bases outside the gene matches: 8. The CDR3 spells CASSSGTSNYNEQFF. Here the CDR3 DNA reads TGTGCCAGCAGTTCCGGGACTAGTAATTACAATGAGCAGTTCTTC.

This clonotype has just a few counts. The gene calls are TRBV7-8 and TRBJ1-6; no firm D call. Trimming removed 4 bases at V and 5 bases at J, with 12 bases between. Germline lookup yields CDR1 SGHVS and CDR2 FQNEAQ. CDR3 size: 15 residues. The CDR3 DNA sequence: TGTGCCAGCAGCTACCGGGCTAAACATAATTCACCCCTCCACTTT. Residues: CASSYRAKHNSPLHF.

This clonotype was recorded many times. At one end the junction does not follow the germline gene, possibly because of a read error. This chain links TRBV7-3 with TRBJ2-2, with TRBD1 as a possible D gene (5 bases). Germline V lookup: CDR1 SGHTA, CDR2 FQGTGA. This CDR3 has 16 amino acids. The CDR3 coding sequence is TGTGCCAGCAGCTTAACTCCCGGACACAACACCGGAGAGCTGTTTTTT. The encoded protein is CASSLTPGHNTGELFF.

The genes are TRBV15 and TRBJ1-1; a weak D match, TRBD1 (5 bases). CDR3 size: 14 residues. Germline CDR1 LNHNV, CDR2 YYDKDF (reference sequence). V lost 1 base and J lost 4, with 10 bases in between. CDR3 amino acids: CATSRGGTGTEAFF. CDR3 nucleotide sequence: TGTGCCACCAGCAGAGGTGGGACCGGCACTGAAGCTTTCTTT.

The table lists this clonotype with a few counts. The chain has TRBV29-1 and TRBJ2-7; tentatively, D is TRBD2 (5 bases). Between the trimmed V and J ends, which lost 7 bases and 2 bases, there was a span of 18 bases. The CDR3 contains 14 residues. In germline, CDR1 is SQVTM, CDR2 ANQGSEA. CDR3 sequence reads: CSAGNRNLPYEQYF. The CDR3 DNA is TGCAGCGCGGGGAATAGGAATCTCCCCTACGAGCAGTACTTC.